This T cell receptor beta chain was found in a study of OX40 agonist ivuxolimab in advanced cancers. Study-wide results and limits: Some nonresponders also had low normalized T-cell clonal expansion. CD4+ and CD8+ blood T cells expanded clonally by week 6 at 0.1 to 3.0 mg/kg.

The assay was immunoSEQ multiplex PCR, and TCRdb's table has in-frame clones only and misses some. Counted here are approximately 70,000 clones, approximately 94% occurring once; the ten biggest clones make up less than 20%. Turning to this clone: The target antigen is unknown.

V lost 10 bases and J 5 bases, leaving 20 bases between the germline ends. Germline lookup yields CDR1 MNHNY and CDR2 SVGAGI (reference sequence). This CDR3 is built from 15 residues. The input for sequencing was CD4+ or CD8+ T cells sorted from blood, taken in a trial of the OX40 agonist ivuxolimab. The clonotype was recovered from an adult with an advanced solid tumor such as melanoma, head and neck, liver or kidney cancer. The chain uses TRBV6-6 and TRBJ1-4, with D tentatively TRBD1 (5 bases). The CDR3 is CATRTWGEENEKLFF. The CDR3 nucleotides are TGTGCCACCCGAACGTGGGGCGAGGAAAATGAAAAACTGTTTTTT.